Listed below are T cell receptor beta chains from one sample, sequenced in a study of T cells in Graves' hyperthyroidism and ophthalmopathy. One entry per CDR3 protein results from TCRdb running MiXCR on the multiplex PCR reads. The sample contains fewer than 650,000 distinct CDR3 sequences, roughly 45% of which appear only once. The specimen sequenced was peripheral blood or thyroid tissue (not recorded which). These receptors came from an adult woman with Graves' disease, either hyperthyroidism or ophthalmopathy (not recorded which). The CDR3 runs from the conserved cysteine through the conserved F or W. A D gene is named only where the DNA matches it firmly. Size values are once, few and many counts, or a class for expanded clones, and some rows have none.

>TRBV12-3/TRBV12-4|many|TRBD1|TRBJ2-5
CASSRQGAAQETQYF
TGTGCCAGCAGCAGACAGGGGGCCGCCCAAGAGACCCAGTACTTC
>TRBV19|once|TRBD1|TRBJ1-5
CASSRGRQGANYEHF
TGTGCCAGTAGTAGGGGCCGACAGGGGGCAAACTACGAGCATTTT
>TRBV25-1|many|.|TRBJ1-2
CASSEPDYYGYTF
TGTGCCAGCAGTGAACCTGACTACTATGGCTACACCTTC
>TRBV20-1|.|.|TRBJ2-5
CSATGGGQETQYF
TGCAGTGCGACCGGGGGAGGCCAAGAGACCCAGTACTTC
>TRBV19|few|.|TRBJ1-1
CASSITDSNTEAFF
TGTGCCAGTAGTATAACGGACAGTAACACTGAAGCTTTCTTT
>TRBV12-3/TRBV12-4|many|.|TRBJ1-6
CASSSGGQNSPLHF
TGTGCCAGCAGTTCTGGGGGGCAGAATTCACCCCTCCACTTT
>TRBV6-4|.|.|TRBJ2-7
CASSDWMKSGEQYF
TGTGCCAGCAGTGACTGGATGAAGAGTGGCGAGCAGTACTTC
>TRBV7-8|.|TRBD1|TRBJ1-1
CASIPLNRGEKAFF
TGTGCCAGCATCCCTCTGAACAGGGGGGAAAAAGCTTTCTTT
>TRBV15|.|.|TRBJ1-1
CATSREAFRNTEAFF
TGTGCCACCAGCAGAGAGGCTTTCCGCAACACTGAAGCTTTCTTT
>TRBV20-1|.|TRBD1|TRBJ1-4
CSARPVLRTGNEKLFF
TGCAGTGCTAGACCCGTCCTCAGGACAGGGAATGAAAAACTGTTTTTT
>TRBV7-6|few|TRBD1|TRBJ2-7
CASSSQTGPLYEQYF
TGTGCCAGCAGCTCCCAGACAGGGCCCCTCTACGAGCAGTACTTC
>TRBV20-1|once|.|TRBJ2-5
CSARSGGGSETQYF
TGCAGTGCTAGAAGCGGTGGAGGATCTGAGACCCAGTACTTC
>TRBV5-1|many|.|TRBJ1-3
CASSLGTFSGNTIYF
TGCGCCAGCAGCTTGGGCACCTTCTCTGGAAACACCATATATTTT
>TRBV7-2|.|.|TRBJ2-7
CASSLAGAGREQYF
TGTGCCAGCAGCTTAGCGGGGGCAGGGCGGGAGCAGTACTTC
>TRBV20-1|few|TRBD1|TRBJ2-7
CSAREQGPYEQYF
TGCAGTGCTAGGGAACAGGGGCCCTACGAGCAGTACTTC
>TRBV30|.|.|TRBJ1-3
CAWSDFRGSGNTIFF
TGTGCCTGGAGTGACTTCAGGGGCTCTGGAAACACCATATTTTTT
>TRBV5-1|many|.|TRBJ1-2
CASSSGLDAYGYTF
TGCGCCAGCAGCTCGGGTTTAGACGCTTATGGCTACACCTTC
>TRBV2|many|.|TRBJ1-4
CASGEDGATNEKLFF
TGTGCCAGCGGGGAGGACGGTGCAACTAATGAAAAACTGTTTTTT
>TRBV9|.|.|TRBJ2-1
CASSVAVPAGSYNEQFF
TGTGCCAGCAGCGTAGCTGTCCCAGCGGGCTCCTACAATGAGCAGTTCTTC
>TRBV5-6|many|.|TRBJ1-2
CASTWRGTGYTF
TGTGCCAGCACCTGGAGGGGTACCGGCTACACCTTC
>TRBV19|.|.|TRBJ1-2
CASSDGQPNYGYTF
TGTGCCAGTAGTGACGGACAGCCTAACTATGGCTACACCTTC
>TRBV7-2|few|.|TRBJ2-7
CASSFGKVYEQYF
TGTGCCAGCAGCTTCGGCAAGGTTTACGAGCAGTACTTC
>TRBV7-9|many|.|TRBJ1-2
CASSTRSGYTF
TGTGCCAGCAGCACCAGGTCGGGCTACACCTTC
>TRBV14|many|TRBD1|TRBJ1-4
CASSQELGTANEKLFF
TGTGCCAGCAGCCAAGAACTCGGGACAGCTAATGAAAAACTGTTTTTT
>TRBV20-1|.|.|TRBJ2-7
CSAGDVLHEQYF
TGCAGTGCCGGGGACGTTCTCCACGAGCAGTACTTC
>TRBV5-1|many|.|TRBJ1-6
CASSSDPGAYNSPLHF
TGCGCCAGCAGCTCTGATCCGGGAGCATATAATTCACCCCTCCACTTT
>TRBV7-6|.|.|TRBJ1-5
CASSLGQLQETQHF
TGTGCCAGCAGCTTAGGCCAGCTCCAAGAGACCCAGCATTTT
>TRBV7-6|.|TRBD1|TRBJ1-2
CASSRRTGREPYGYTF
TGTGCCAGCAGCCGCAGGACAGGGCGTGAACCTTATGGCTACACCTTC
>TRBV6-2/TRBV6-3|many|.|TRBJ1-5
CASGGTRNQPQHF
TGTGCCAGCGGGGGGACAAGAAATCAGCCCCAGCATTTT
>TRBV29-1|.|.|TRBJ2-7
CSVDISGYEQYF
TGCAGCGTTGACATTTCGGGGTACGAGCAGTACTTC